Listed below are T cell receptor beta chains from one sample, sequenced in a study of blood T cell repertoires in COVID-19. Method: immunoSEQ multiplex PCR; TCRdb's copy keeps in-frame clones and lacks some. The repertoire holds some 110,000 clones, 65% to 85% seen once, with about 4% in the top ten. The sequencing sample was made of PBMCs or T cells enriched from blood (not recorded which). These receptors all stem from a woman in her twenties or thirties who had recovered from COVID-19. Each CDR3 is given without its conserved first and last residue. The D gene is left open where the match is weak.

v_call	d_call	j_call	cdr3_aa
TRBV15	TRBD1	TRBJ2-2	ATRGTGDTGELF
TRBV5-1	TRBD2	TRBJ2-1	ASSWGLAGNEQF
TRBV7-3	TRBD1	TRBJ2-1	ASSSPDRGNEQF
TRBV5-6	-	TRBJ2-2	ASSWRGRNTGELF
TRBV7-3	-	TRBJ1-1	ASSPGRTTEAF
TRBV19	-	TRBJ2-6	ASRTGSSGANVLT
TRBV6-5	-	TRBJ2-2	ATSDWSNTGELF
TRBV10-3	-	TRBJ2-1	AIRGRTRTFPSYNEQF
TRBV5-1	-	TRBJ2-1	ASSPGNSASWYNEQF
TRBV25-1	TRBD2	TRBJ2-3	ASSEWGGFTDTQY
TRBV7-9	TRBD2	TRBJ2-1	ASSRNELAGGEQF
TRBV5-1	-	TRBJ2-1	ASSPGSYNEQF
TRBV14	-	TRBJ1-1	ASSQEGTPNTEAF
TRBV7-8	-	TRBJ1-3	ASSLVRGSGNTIY
TRBV30	TRBD2	TRBJ2-3	AWSPRGGSTDTQY
TRBV24-1	TRBD1	TRBJ2-5	ATSERGQGRETQY
TRBV28	TRBD2	TRBJ2-5	ASSSLAGAKETQY
TRBV7-9	-	TRBJ1-2	ASSSGQIANYGYT
TRBV9	-	TRBJ2-3	ASSVEWGEDTQY
TRBV11-3	-	TRBJ2-7	ASSPRGGPGTPSSYEQY
TRBV2	TRBD2	TRBJ2-7	ASSALTSGTGEQY
TRBV11-3	TRBD1	TRBJ2-2	ASSSAGTGRTGELF
TRBV18	-	TRBJ1-1	ASSPGREGTEAF
TRBV28	TRBD2	TRBJ2-5	ASSSPDPLAEQETQY
TRBV13	TRBD1	TRBJ2-5	ASAGTVQETQY
TRBV27	TRBD1	TRBJ1-1	ASRISQGADTEAF
TRBV27	TRBD1	TRBJ1-3	ASRPDRGSGNTIY
TRBV28	-	TRBJ1-5	ASRRTVYNQPQH
TRBV6-2/TRBV6-3	-	TRBJ1-5	ASSLAAGNQPQH
TRBV4-2	-	TRBJ1-2	ASSQVGRDGYT
TRBV11-2	-	TRBJ2-4	ASSLSAGYQNIQY
TRBV5-1	TRBD1	TRBJ2-4	ASSPVRQGILAKNIQY
TRBV28	-	TRBJ1-6	AITGRGASYNSPLH
TRBV28	TRBD1	TRBJ1-5	ASSDRVGPNQPQH
TRBV23-1	-	TRBJ1-1	ASSQSRILNRVSF
TRBV28	-	TRBJ1-2	ASSEGRGYWRGYT
TRBV4-2	TRBD1	TRBJ2-3	ASSQDPGQGADTQY
TRBV24-1	-	TRBJ2-4	ATSDSGRGAKNIQY
TRBV7-3	TRBD1	TRBJ1-1	ASSPRTGAITEAF
TRBV30	-	TRBJ1-5	AWRSDSHSNQPQH
TRBV28	TRBD1	TRBJ1-3	ASWTGPSGNTIY
TRBV28	-	TRBJ2-5	ASRVEKTQY
TRBV19	-	TRBJ2-1	ASSDRLISYNEQF
TRBV2	TRBD1	TRBJ2-2	ASRLSGQGLGELF
TRBV11-1	-	TRBJ2-2	ASSLEGRGTGELF
TRBV6-2/TRBV6-3	TRBD2	TRBJ2-3	ASSPRPAGVYIDTQY
TRBV3-1/TRBV3-2	TRBD2	TRBJ2-1	ASSQDSGALNEQF
TRBV30	TRBD1	TRBJ1-5	AWTRQGDQPQH
TRBV9	TRBD2	TRBJ2-7	ASSPGLAGERQY
TRBV21-1	-	TRBJ1-5	ASSKAQGRQPQH
TRBV30	TRBD2	TRBJ2-2	AWSVPGLGAGELF
TRBV18	TRBD1	TRBJ1-6	ASSPSTGNNSPLH
TRBV5-1	TRBD2	TRBJ2-5	ASSPAGTRGLQETQY
TRBV18	-	TRBJ2-7	ASSTDSGGGYEQY